This T cell receptor (beta chain) was captured in a study of T cells after yellow fever vaccination. The study's findings and limits: Post-booster reappearance was seen for most primary-vaccination clones (about 96% CD4, around 88% CD8). Peak timing came faster in the weaker secondary response, day 5 versus 15. FACS-sorted repertoires could harbor abundant contaminating bulk-population clonotypes.

It was through 5'RACE template switching that TCR cDNA was made, with a universal primer site and UMIs added. Each CDR3 protein gets one entry after TCRdb re-called the 5' RACE reads with MiXCR. The profile shows about 360,000 distinct CDR3 sequences, more than 5.5% of them singletons. This clonotype was observed many times. The antigen remains unidentified. With 5 bases removed from V and 6 bases from J, the gap between germline ends came to 14 bases. This CDR3 has 14 amino acids. CDR1 is SGHVS, CDR2 FNYEAQ, per germline. The clonotype comes from a man aged 30-40 years who received the YFV17D yellow fever vaccine. The chain has TRBV7-6 and TRBJ2-1; D tentatively reads TRBD1 or TRBD2 (6 bases each). Source: PBMCs, taken 5 days after the yellow fever booster vaccination. The chain's CDR3 is CASSPFGGSNEQFF. In DNA form, the CDR3 reads TGTGCCAGCAGCCCTTTCGGGGGCTCCAATGAGCAGTTCTTC.